This T cell receptor (beta chain) emerged from a study of metastatic and nonmetastatic thyroid tumors. On the study more broadly: Repertoire comparisons spanned blood and tumor or nodule tissue from malignant and benign thyroid patients.

This clone has only a few counts. The antigen is undetermined. The ends lost 2 bases at V and 4 bases at J; junction bases unmatched: 7. Germline assignment: CDR1 MNHNS and CDR2 SASEGT. The CDR3 consists of 16 residues. Original processing methods: What underpinned the distant-metastasis classifier for papillary thyroid cancer was the set of CDR3 differences across clinicopathological groups. TCRdb re-called the PCR reads with MiXCR. The V and J calls and clone size come from TCRdb's table, not from the authors' own analysis. The sample holds some 23,000 clones, approximately 23% seen once. Study-wide findings and caveats: TCR beta diversity was reportedly significantly higher in malignant thyroid tumors than benign nodules, in blood and tumor.

Nobody among the patients had been given any treatment before thyroid surgery. The V call is TRBV6-1, the J call TRBJ2-7, with 11 bases identical to TRBD1. This sequence originates from a female donor with papillary thyroid cancer or a benign thyroid nodule (not recorded which). Some clones in this sample may be carry-over from other donors' samples. Sequencing used tumor tissue. The CDR3 sequence is CASSEYAGTGGYEQYF. CDR3 DNA: TGTGCCAGCAGTGAATATGCCGGGACAGGGGGTTACGAGCAGTACTTC.